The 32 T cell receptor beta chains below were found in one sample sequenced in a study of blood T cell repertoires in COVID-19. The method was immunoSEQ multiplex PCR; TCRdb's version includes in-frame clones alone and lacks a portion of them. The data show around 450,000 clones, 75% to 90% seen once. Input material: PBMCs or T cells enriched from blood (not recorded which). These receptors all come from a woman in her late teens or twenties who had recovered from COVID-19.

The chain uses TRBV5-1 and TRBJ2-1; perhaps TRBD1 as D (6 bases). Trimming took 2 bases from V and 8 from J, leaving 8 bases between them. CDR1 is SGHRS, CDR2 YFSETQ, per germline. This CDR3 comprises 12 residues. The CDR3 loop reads CASSLQGYEQFF. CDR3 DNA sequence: TGCGCCAGCAGCTTACAGGGTTATGAGCAGTTCTTC.

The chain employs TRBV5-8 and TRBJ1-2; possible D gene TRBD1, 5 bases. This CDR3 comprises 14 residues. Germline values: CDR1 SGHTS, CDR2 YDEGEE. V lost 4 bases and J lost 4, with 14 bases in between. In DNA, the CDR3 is TGTGCCAGCAGCCGGGGGGTTATTTCCTATGGCTACACCTTC. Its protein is CASSRGVISYGYTF.

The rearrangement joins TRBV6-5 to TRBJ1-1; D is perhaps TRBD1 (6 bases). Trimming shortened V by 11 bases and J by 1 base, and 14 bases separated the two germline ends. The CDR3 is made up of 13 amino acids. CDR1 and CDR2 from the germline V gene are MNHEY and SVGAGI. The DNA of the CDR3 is TGTGCCGTACAGGGTGATGGGAACACTGAAGCTTTCTTT. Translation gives CAVQGDGNTEAFF.

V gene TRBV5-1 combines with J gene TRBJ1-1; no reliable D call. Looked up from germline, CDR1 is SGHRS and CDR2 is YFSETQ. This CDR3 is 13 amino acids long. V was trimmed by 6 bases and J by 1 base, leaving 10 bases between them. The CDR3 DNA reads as TGCGCCAGCACCCGGCGGGGGAACACTGAAGCTTTCTTT. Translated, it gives CASTRRGNTEAFF. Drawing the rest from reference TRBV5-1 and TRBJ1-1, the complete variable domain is KAGVTQTPRYLIKTRGQQVTLSCSPISGHRSVSWYQQTPGQGLQFLFEYFSETQRNKGNFPGRFSGRQFSNSRSEMNVSTLELGDSALYLCASTRRGNTEAFFGQGTRLTVV.

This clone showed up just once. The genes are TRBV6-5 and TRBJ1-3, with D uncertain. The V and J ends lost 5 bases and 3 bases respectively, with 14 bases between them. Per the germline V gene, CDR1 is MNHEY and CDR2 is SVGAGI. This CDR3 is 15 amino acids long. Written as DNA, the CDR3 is TGTGCCAGCAGTAGCGTTAGTCTACGTGGAAACACCATATATTTT. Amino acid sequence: CASSSVSLRGNTIYF.

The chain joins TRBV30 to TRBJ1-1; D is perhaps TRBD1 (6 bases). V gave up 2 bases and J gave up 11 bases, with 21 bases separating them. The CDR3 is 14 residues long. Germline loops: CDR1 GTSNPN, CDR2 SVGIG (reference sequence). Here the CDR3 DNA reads TGTGCCTGGAGTCCTACAGGGATAGGCACGAACGCTTTCTTT. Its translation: CAWSPTGIGTNAFF.

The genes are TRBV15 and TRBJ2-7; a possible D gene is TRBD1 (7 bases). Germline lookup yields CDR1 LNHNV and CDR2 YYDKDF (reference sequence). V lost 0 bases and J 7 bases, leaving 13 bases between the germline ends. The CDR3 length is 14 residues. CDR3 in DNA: TGTGCCACCAGCAGAGATCCAGGGGGGTGGGAGCAGTACTTC. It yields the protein CATSRDPGGWEQYF. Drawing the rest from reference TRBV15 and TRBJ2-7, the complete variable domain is DAMVIQNPRYQVTQFGKPVTLSCSQTLNHNVMYWYQQKSSQAPKLLFHYYDKDFNNEADTPDNFQSRRPNTSFCFLDIRSPGLGDTAMYLCATSRDPGGWEQYFGPGTRLTVT.

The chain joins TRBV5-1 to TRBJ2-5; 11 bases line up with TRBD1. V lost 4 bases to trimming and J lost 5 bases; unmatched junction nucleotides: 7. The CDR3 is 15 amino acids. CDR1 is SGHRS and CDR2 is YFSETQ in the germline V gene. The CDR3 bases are TGCGCCAGCAGCGGAAAGGACAGGGGGCGGGAGACCCAGTACTTC. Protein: CASSGKDRGRETQYF.

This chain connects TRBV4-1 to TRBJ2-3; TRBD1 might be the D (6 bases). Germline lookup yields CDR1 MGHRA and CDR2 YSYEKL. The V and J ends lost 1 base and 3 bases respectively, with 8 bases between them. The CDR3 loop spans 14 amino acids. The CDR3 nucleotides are TGCGCCAGCAGCCAAGCACAGGGAACAGATACGCAGTATTTT. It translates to CASSQAQGTDTQYF.

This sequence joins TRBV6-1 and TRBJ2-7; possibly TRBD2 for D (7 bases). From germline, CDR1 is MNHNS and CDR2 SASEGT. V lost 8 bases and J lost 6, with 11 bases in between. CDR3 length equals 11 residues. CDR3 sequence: CASVGGPEQYF. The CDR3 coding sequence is TGTGCCAGCGTCGGGGGGCCCGAGCAGTACTTC.

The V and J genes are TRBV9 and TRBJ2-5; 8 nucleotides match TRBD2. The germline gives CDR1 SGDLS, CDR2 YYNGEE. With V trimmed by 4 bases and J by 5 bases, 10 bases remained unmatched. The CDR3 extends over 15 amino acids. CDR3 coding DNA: TGTGCCAGCAGCCCCGGGGGGGGAGTAGTGGAGACCCAGTACTTC. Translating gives CASSPGGGVVETQYF.

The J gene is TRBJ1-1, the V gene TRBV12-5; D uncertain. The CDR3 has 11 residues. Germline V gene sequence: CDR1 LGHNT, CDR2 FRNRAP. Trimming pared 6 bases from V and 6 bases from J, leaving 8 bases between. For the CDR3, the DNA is TGTGCTAGTGGGCGGGCCTCTGAAGCTTTCTTT. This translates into CASGRASEAFF. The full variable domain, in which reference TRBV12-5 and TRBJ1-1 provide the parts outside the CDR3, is DARVTQTPRHKVTEMGQEVTMRCQPILGHNTVFWYRQTMMQGLELLAYFRNRAPLDDSGMPKDRFSAEMPDATLATLKIQPSEPRDSAVYFCASGRASEAFFGQGTRLTVV.

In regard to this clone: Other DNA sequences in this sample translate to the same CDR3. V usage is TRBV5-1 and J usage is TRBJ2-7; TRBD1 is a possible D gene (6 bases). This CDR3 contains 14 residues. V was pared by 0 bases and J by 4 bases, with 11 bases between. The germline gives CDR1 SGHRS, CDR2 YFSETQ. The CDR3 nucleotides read TGCGCCAGCAGCTTGGGGGGGCCCTCATACGAGCAGTACTTC. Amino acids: CASSLGGPSYEQYF.

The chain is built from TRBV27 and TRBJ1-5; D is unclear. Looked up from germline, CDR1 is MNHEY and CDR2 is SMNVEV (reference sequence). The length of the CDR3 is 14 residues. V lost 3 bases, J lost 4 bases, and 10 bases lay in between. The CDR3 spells CASSFSGRNQPQHF. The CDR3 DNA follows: TGTGCCAGCAGTTTTTCTGGGAGGAATCAGCCCCAGCATTTT.

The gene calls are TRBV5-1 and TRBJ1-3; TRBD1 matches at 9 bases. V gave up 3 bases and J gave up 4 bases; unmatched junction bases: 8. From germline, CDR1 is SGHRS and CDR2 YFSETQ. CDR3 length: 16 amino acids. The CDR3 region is CASSWWGQGEGNTIYF. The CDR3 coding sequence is TGCGCCAGCAGCTGGTGGGGACAGGGTGAGGGAAACACCATATATTTT. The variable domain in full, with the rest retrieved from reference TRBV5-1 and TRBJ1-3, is KAGVTQTPRYLIKTRGQQVTLSCSPISGHRSVSWYQQTPGQGLQFLFEYFSETQRNKGNFPGRFSGRQFSNSRSEMNVSTLELGDSALYLCASSWWGQGEGNTIYFGEGSWLTVV.

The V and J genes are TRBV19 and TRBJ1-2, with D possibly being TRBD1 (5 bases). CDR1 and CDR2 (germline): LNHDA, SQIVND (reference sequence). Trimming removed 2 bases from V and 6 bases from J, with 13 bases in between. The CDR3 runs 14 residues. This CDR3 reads CASSIPSGGDGYTF. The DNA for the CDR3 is TGTGCCAGTAGTATACCTTCAGGAGGGGATGGCTACACCTTC.

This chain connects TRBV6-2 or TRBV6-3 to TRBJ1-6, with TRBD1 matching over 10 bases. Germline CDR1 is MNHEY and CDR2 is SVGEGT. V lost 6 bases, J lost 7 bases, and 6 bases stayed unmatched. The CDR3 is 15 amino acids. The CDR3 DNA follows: TGTGCCAGCAGCCTAGGGACAGGGGACAATTCACCCCTCCACTTT. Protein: CASSLGTGDNSPLHF.

As DNA, the CDR3 is TGTGCCAGCAGCTTTACCGGGGAAAAGGATACGCAGTATTTT. Protein: CASSFTGEKDTQYF. The chain couples TRBV9 to TRBJ2-3; the D gene is possibly TRBD2 (5 bases). Trimming removed 4 bases at V and 6 bases at J, with 15 bases between. The CDR3 is 14 amino acids. The germline V gene has CDR1 SGDLS and CDR2 YYNGEE.

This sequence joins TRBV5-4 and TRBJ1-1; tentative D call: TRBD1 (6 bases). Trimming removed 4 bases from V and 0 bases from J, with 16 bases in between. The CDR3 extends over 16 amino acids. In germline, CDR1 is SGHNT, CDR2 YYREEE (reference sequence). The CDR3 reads CASSQDRDTMNTEAFF. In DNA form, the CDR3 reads TGTGCCAGCAGCCAAGACCGGGACACCATGAACACTGAAGCTTTCTTT.

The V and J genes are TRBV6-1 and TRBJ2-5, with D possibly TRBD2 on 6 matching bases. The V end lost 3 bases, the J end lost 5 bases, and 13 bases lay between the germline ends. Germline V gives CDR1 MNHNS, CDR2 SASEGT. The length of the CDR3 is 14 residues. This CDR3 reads CASSDRAGQETQYF. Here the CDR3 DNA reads TGTGCCAGCAGTGACAGGGCGGGGCAGGAGACCCAGTACTTC.

DNA for the CDR3: TGTGCCAGCAGCTCGCCGCGGGATTTTAACTATGGCTACACCTTC. Translating gives CASSSPRDFNYGYTF. The J gene is TRBJ1-2, the V gene TRBV5-4; D gene unclear. This CDR3 has 15 residues. The V end lost 3 bases, the J end lost 1 base, and 13 bases lay between the germline ends. Germline V gives CDR1 SGHNT, CDR2 YYREEE (reference sequence).

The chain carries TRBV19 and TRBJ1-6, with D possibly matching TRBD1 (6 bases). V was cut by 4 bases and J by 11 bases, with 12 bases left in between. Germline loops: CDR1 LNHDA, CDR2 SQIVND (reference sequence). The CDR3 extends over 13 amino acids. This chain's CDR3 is CASSTSGTTPLHF. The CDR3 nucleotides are TGTGCCAGTAGTACCTCCGGGACAACACCCCTCCACTTT.

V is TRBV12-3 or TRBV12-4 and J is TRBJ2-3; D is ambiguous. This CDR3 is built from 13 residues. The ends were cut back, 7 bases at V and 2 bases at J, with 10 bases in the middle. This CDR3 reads CASTPEFTDTQYF. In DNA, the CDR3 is TGTGCCAGCACCCCGGAGTTCACAGATACGCAGTATTTT.

In DNA, the CDR3 is TGTGCCAGCAGCACGCGCGCGGGGGGGACCGGGGAGCTGTTTTTT. It yields the protein CASSTRAGGTGELFF. The chain recombines TRBV3-1 (or the pseudogene TRBV3-2) with TRBJ2-2; 9 bases are shared with TRBD2. The CDR3 is 15 residues long. Germline V CDR1 and CDR2: LGHDT, YNNKEL (reference sequence). Trimming removed 5 bases from V and 5 bases from J; junction bases left unmatched: 6.

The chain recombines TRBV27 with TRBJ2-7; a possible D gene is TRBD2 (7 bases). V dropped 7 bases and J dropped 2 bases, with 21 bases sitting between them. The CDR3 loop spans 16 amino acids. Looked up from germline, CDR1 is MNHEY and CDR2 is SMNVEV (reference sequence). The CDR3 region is CASKQASGGMAYEQYF. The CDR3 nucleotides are TGTGCCAGCAAACAAGCTTCGGGGGGCATGGCCTACGAGCAGTACTTC.

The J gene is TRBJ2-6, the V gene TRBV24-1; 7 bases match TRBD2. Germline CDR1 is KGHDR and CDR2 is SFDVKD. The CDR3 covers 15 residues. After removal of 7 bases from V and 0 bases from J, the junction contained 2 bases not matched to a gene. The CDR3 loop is CATRGGDSGANVLTF. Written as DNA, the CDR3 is TGTGCCACCAGGGGAGGGGACTCTGGGGCCAACGTCCTGACTTTC.

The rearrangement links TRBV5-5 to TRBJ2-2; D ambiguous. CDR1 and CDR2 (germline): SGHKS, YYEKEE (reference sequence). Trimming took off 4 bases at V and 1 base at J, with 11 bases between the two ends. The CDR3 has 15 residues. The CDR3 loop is CASSIVPENTGELFF. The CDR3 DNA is TGTGCCAGCAGCATAGTGCCCGAGAACACCGGGGAGCTGTTTTTT.

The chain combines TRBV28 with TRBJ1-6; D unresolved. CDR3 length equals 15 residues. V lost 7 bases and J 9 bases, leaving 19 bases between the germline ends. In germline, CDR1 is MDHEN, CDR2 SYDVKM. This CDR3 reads CASTEGGILTSPLHF. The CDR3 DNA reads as TGTGCCAGCACCGAGGGAGGGATCCTTACTTCACCCCTCCACTTT.

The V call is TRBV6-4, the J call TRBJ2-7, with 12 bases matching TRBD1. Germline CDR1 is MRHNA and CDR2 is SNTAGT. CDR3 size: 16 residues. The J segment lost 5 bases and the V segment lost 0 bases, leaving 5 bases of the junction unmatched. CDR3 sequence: CASSDSPGTGGHEQYF. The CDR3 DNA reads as TGTGCCAGCAGTGACTCACCGGGGACAGGGGGCCACGAGCAGTACTTC.

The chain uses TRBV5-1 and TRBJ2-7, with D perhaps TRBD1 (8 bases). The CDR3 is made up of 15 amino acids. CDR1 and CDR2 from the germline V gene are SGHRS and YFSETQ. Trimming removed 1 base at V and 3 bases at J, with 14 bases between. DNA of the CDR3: TGCGCCAGCAGCTTGCAGACAGGGGAGGGCTACGAGCAGTACTTC. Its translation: CASSLQTGEGYEQYF.

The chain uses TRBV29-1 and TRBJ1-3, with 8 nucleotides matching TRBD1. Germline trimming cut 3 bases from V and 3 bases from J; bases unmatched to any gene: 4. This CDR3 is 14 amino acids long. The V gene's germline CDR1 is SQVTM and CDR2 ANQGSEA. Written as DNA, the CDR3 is TGCAGCGTTGAGACAGGGGCAGGTGGAAACACCATATATTTT. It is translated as CSVETGAGGNTIYF.

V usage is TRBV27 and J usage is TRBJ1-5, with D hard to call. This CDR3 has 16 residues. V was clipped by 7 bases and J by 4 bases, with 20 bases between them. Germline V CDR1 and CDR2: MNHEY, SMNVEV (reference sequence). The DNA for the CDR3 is TGTGCCAGCATGAGCGCGGCGGGGTATGGGAATCAGCCCCAGCATTTT. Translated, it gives CASMSAAGYGNQPQHF.